The 30 T cell receptor beta chains below come from one sample, sequenced in a study of T cells in tuberculosis. Repertoires were generated with immunoSEQ multiplex PCR, while TCRdb's copy carries only in-frame clones and drops some. Among roughly 30,000 clones listed, roughly 90% were seen once. Source material: PBMCs. Source of these receptors: a donor aged 5-35 years with latent tuberculosis or without tuberculosis infection.

This clone was seen once. The genes are TRBV11-2 and TRBJ2-7; TRBD1 aligns across 9 bases. The V segment lost 6 bases and the J segment 6 bases; nucleotides outside the gene matches: 9. Germline CDR1 is SGHAT and CDR2 is FQNNGV. The CDR3 covers 14 residues. The CDR3 DNA reads TGTGCCAGCAGGAAGCCGGGACAGGGTACCGAGCAGTACTTC. Amino acid sequence: CASRKPGQGTEQYF.

This clone turned up a few times. The V gene is TRBV28, the J gene TRBJ1-5; possible D gene TRBD1, 5 bases. This CDR3 has 12 residues. Germline V gene data show CDR1 as MDHEN and CDR2 as SYDVKM. Deletions cut 7 bases from V and 7 bases from J, with 11 bases between. CDR3 sequence reads: CASTQGNQPQHF. The DNA of the CDR3 is TGTGCCAGCACCCAGGGTAACCAGCCCCAGCATTTT.

The chain uses TRBV7-9 and TRBJ2-1; 11 bases are a match to TRBD2. V lost 2 bases and J lost 6; bases outside the gene matches: 0. CDR3 size: 14 residues. From germline, CDR1 is SEHNR and CDR2 FQNEAQ (reference sequence). CDR3 sequence (DNA): TGTGCCAGCAGCTTAACTAGCGGGAGCAATGAGCAGTTCTTC. This encodes CASSLTSGSNEQFF.

The J gene is TRBJ2-7, the V gene TRBV10-1, with 13 positions matching TRBD2. J was trimmed by 3 bases and V by 6 bases; bases with no gene match: 5. The CDR3 extends over 15 amino acids. Germline CDR1 and CDR2: WNHNN and SYGVQD (reference sequence). For the CDR3, the DNA is TGCGCCAGCAGATACGGGACTAGCGGGATCTACGAGCAGTACTTC. Protein sequence: CASRYGTSGIYEQYF.

This rearrangement joins TRBV27 to TRBJ1-6, with a weak D call TRBD1 (6 bases). The CDR3 is 14 amino acids. CDR1 MNHEY and CDR2 SMNVEV come from the germline V gene (reference sequence). The ends were cut back, 6 bases at V and 4 bases at J, with 10 bases in the middle. CDR3 sequence: CASSLQGYNSPLHF. CDR3 nucleotides: TGTGCCAGCAGCCTACAGGGATATAATTCACCCCTCCACTTT.

The J gene is TRBJ2-5, the V gene TRBV7-9, with D perhaps matching TRBD1 (6 bases). The V end lost 2 bases, the J end lost 1 base, and 14 bases lay between the germline ends. Per the germline V gene, CDR1 is SEHNR and CDR2 is FQNEAQ (reference sequence). This CDR3 region has 16 residues. The CDR3 sequence is CASSLRRPTGQETQYF. Written as DNA, the CDR3 is TGTGCCAGCAGCTTAAGAAGGCCGACAGGCCAAGAGACCCAGTACTTC.

The gene calls are TRBV6-5 and TRBJ2-1, with 9 bases aligning to TRBD1. V trimming: 2 bases; J trimming: 7 bases; junction bases outside the gene matches: 9. Germline-derived CDR1 and CDR2 are MNHEY and SVGAGI. This CDR3 comprises 16 residues. CDR3 protein: CASSYPGGTGLNEQFF. The CDR3 coding sequence is TGTGCCAGCAGTTACCCGGGCGGGACAGGGTTGAATGAGCAGTTCTTC.

The chain employs TRBV5-5 and TRBJ1-1; tentative D call: TRBD1 (5 bases). The CDR3 spans 15 residues. V was shortened by 3 bases and J by 3 bases, with 15 bases between the two germline ends. Germline V CDR1 and CDR2: SGHKS, YYEKEE (reference sequence). CDR3 in amino acids: CASSSRQRGDTEAFF. For the CDR3, the DNA is TGTGCCAGCAGCTCTAGACAGCGGGGGGACACTGAAGCTTTCTTT.

The chain is built from TRBV5-1 and TRBJ1-5; D is possibly TRBD1 (6 bases). CDR1 SGHRS and CDR2 YFSETQ come from the germline V gene. The germline V and J ends were trimmed by 4 bases and 7 bases, with 18 bases remaining between them. The CDR3 has 15 residues. The CDR3 sequence: CASSPSLAQGQPQHF. Written as DNA, the CDR3 is TGCGCCAGCAGCCCCTCCTTGGCCCAGGGGCAGCCCCAGCATTTT.

The genes are TRBV5-1 and TRBJ2-3; the D gene is possibly TRBD1 (6 bases). Trimming took off 7 bases at V and 1 base at J, with 10 bases between the two ends. The CDR3 is 13 amino acids. Germline V gene data show CDR1 as SGHRS and CDR2 as YFSETQ. CDR3 DNA: TGCGCCAGCTCACAGGGCGGCACAGATACGCAGTATTTT. Translated: CASSQGGTDTQYF. The whole variable domain, remainder taken from reference TRBV5-1 and TRBJ2-3, is KAGVTQTPRYLIKTRGQQVTLSCSPISGHRSVSWYQQTPGQGLQFLFEYFSETQRNKGNFPGRFSGRQFSNSRSEMNVSTLELGDSALYLCASSQGGTDTQYFGPGTRLTVL.

The chain has TRBV5-4 and TRBJ2-5; 12 positions agree with TRBD1. The V gene's germline CDR1 is SGHNT and CDR2 YYREEE (reference sequence). Trimming at V came to 2 bases and at J to 4 bases, leaving 3 bases not matched to a gene. This CDR3 is 15 amino acids long. CDR3 region: CASSLGDRGRETQYF. CDR3 bases: TGTGCCAGCAGCTTAGGGGACAGGGGGCGAGAGACCCAGTACTTC. Combining the CDR3 with reference TRBV5-4 and TRBJ2-5 gives the whole variable domain ETGVTQSPTHLIKTRGQQVTLRCSSQSGHNTVSWYQQALGQGPQFIFQYYREEENGRGNFPPRFSGLQFPNYSSELNVNALELDDSALYLCASSLGDRGRETQYFGPGTRLLVL.

The rearrangement uses TRBV25-1 and TRBJ2-5, with 10 bases aligning to TRBD1. Germline-derived CDR1 and CDR2 are MGHDK and SYGVNS. The length of the CDR3 is 17 residues. With 4 bases clipped from V and 1 base from J, the junction kept 9 bases outside the gene matches. The DNA of the CDR3 is TGTGCCAGCAGTGCGTGGACAGGGGGTCCCTGCCAAGAGACCCAGTACTTC. It encodes CASSAWTGGPCQETQYF.

This chain joins TRBV27 and TRBJ1-1; TRBD1 matches 9 bases. After removal of 0 bases from V and 3 bases from J, the junction contained 11 bases not matched to a gene. The CDR3 contains 18 residues. Germline values: CDR1 MNHEY, CDR2 SMNVEV (reference sequence). The CDR3 loop is CASSLSTGQGSGDTEAFF. For the CDR3, the DNA is TGTGCCAGCAGTTTATCGACGGGACAGGGTAGTGGGGACACTGAAGCTTTCTTT.

The chain uses TRBV11-2 and TRBJ2-3; D is perhaps TRBD2 (5 bases). V lost 4 bases, J lost 2 bases, and 10 bases lay in between. Germline V gene sequence: CDR1 SGHAT, CDR2 FQNNGV. This CDR3 is 14 amino acids long. CDR3 region: CASSYGLATDTQYF. The CDR3 region has the DNA TGTGCCAGCAGCTATGGACTTGCCACAGATACGCAGTATTTT.

The V gene is TRBV7-2, the J gene TRBJ2-2; D is unresolved. V was shortened by 1 base and J by 6 bases, with 9 bases between the two germline ends. This CDR3 contains 14 residues. From germline, CDR1 is SGHTA and CDR2 FQGNSA. CDR3 sequence reads: CASSLVVASGELFF. In DNA, the CDR3 is TGTGCCAGCAGCTTAGTAGTTGCGTCCGGGGAGCTGTTTTTT. The full variable domain, rest sourced from reference TRBV7-2 and TRBJ2-2, is GAGVSQSPSNKVTEKGKDVELRCDPISGHTALYWYRQSLGQGLEFLIYFQGNSAPDKSGLPSDRFSAERTGGSVSTLTIQRTQQEDSAVYLCASSLVVASGELFFGEGSRLTVL.

This clone was seen only once. V gene TRBV5-8 combines with J gene TRBJ2-7; possibly TRBD1 for D (7 bases). The germline V gene encodes CDR1 SGHTS and CDR2 YDEGEE. The CDR3 runs 17 residues. The V gene lost 4 bases and the J gene lost 0 bases, with 20 bases spanning the gap. The CDR3 region has the DNA TGTGCCAGCAGCCCAGCCCGGGGGACAGAGGACTCCTACGAGCAGTACTTC. This codes for CASSPARGTEDSYEQYF.

This clone came up a few times. The chain recombines TRBV10-2 with TRBJ1-6; the D is unclear. Germline lookup yields CDR1 WSHSY and CDR2 SAAADI. The CDR3 is made up of 14 amino acids. V was clipped by 0 bases and J by 9 bases, with 9 bases between them. The DNA of the CDR3 is TGCGCCAGCAGTGAGTCTCGGAGTGCTTCACCCCTCCACTTT. It specifies CASSESRSASPLHF.

This chain links TRBV5-5 with TRBJ1-2, with D possibly matching TRBD1 (5 bases). The CDR3 contains 13 residues. The V end was cut by 2 bases, the J end by 4 bases, with 9 bases between. Looked up from germline, CDR1 is SGHKS and CDR2 is YYEKEE (reference sequence). The CDR3 here is CASSLRQGYGYTF. In DNA, the CDR3 is TGTGCCAGCAGCTTAAGGCAGGGCTATGGCTACACCTTC. The whole variable domain, remainder taken from reference TRBV5-5 and TRBJ1-2, is DAGVTQSPTHLIKTRGQQVTLRCSPISGHKSVSWYQQVLGQGPQFIFQYYEKEERGRGNFPDRFSARQFPNYSSELNVNALLLGDSALYLCASSLRQGYGYTFGSGTRLTVV.

The rearrangement joins TRBV5-6 to TRBJ2-2; D gene unclear. Germline CDR1 and CDR2: SGHDT and YYEEEE. This CDR3 has 17 residues. With 1 base removed from V and 3 bases from J, the gap between germline ends came to 16 bases. CDR3: CASSLIIPQVDTGELFF. CDR3 DNA: TGTGCCAGCAGCTTGATCATCCCCCAGGTAGACACCGGGGAGCTGTTTTTT.

This clone was observed a handful of times. The chain carries TRBV12-5 and TRBJ2-2; D is perhaps TRBD1 (5 bases). Germline V lookup: CDR1 LGHNT, CDR2 FRNRAP. The CDR3 extends over 13 amino acids. V lost 6 bases and J lost 7, with 12 bases in between. The CDR3 nucleotides read TGTGCTAGTGGCCAGGACATTATCGGGGAGCTGTTTTTT. The encoded protein is CASGQDIIGELFF.

This clone came up once. The chain carries TRBV9 and TRBJ1-5, with D unresolved. Trimming removed 0 bases from V and 1 base from J, with 8 bases in between. This CDR3 contains 15 residues. CDR1 and CDR2 (germline): SGDLS, YYNGEE. The CDR3 protein is CASSVGPESNQPQHF. DNA of the CDR3: TGTGCCAGCAGCGTAGGCCCGGAGAGCAATCAGCCCCAGCATTTT. Full variable domain (missing parts from reference TRBV9 and TRBJ1-5): DSGVTQTPKHLITATGQRVTLRCSPRSGDLSVYWYQQSLDQGLQFLIQYYNGEERAKGNILERFSAQQFPDLHSELNLSSLELGDSALYFCASSVGPESNQPQHFGDGTRLSIL.

The chain employs TRBV7-9 and TRBJ2-7, with 7 bases identical to TRBD1. With V trimmed by 8 bases and J by 2 bases, 12 bases remained unmatched. Germline V CDR1 and CDR2: SEHNR, FQNEAQ (reference sequence). The CDR3 spans 15 residues. The CDR3 DNA reads as TGTGCCAGCTCCATAGGGGGCCTCAATCCCTACGAGCAGTACTTC. Its protein is CASSIGGLNPYEQYF.

This chain uses TRBV7-9 with TRBJ2-1, with 13 bases matching TRBD2. Unmatched junction bases numbered 5, after V lost 4 bases and J lost 8 bases. The CDR3 is 15 amino acids. Germline CDR1 reads SEHNR; CDR2 reads FQNEAQ (reference sequence). CDR3 bases: TGTGCCAGCAGCTCCAGACTAGCGGGGGGTGATGAGCAGTTCTTC. Protein sequence: CASSSRLAGGDEQFF.

V usage is TRBV4-3 and J usage is TRBJ1-1, with 7 bases matching TRBD1. The CDR3 consists of 17 residues. Germline V gene lookup returns CDR1 LGHNA and CDR2 YSLEER. V trimming: 2 bases; J trimming: 11 bases; junction bases outside the gene matches: 20. CDR3 nucleotides: TGCGCCAGCAGCCAAAGATTCAGGGGGGAGGCTCCGTCTGCCGCTTTCTTT. Its translation is CASSQRFRGEAPSAAFF.

The chain carries TRBV10-3 and TRBJ2-6, with 10 nucleotides matching TRBD2. The CDR3 has 18 residues. CDR1 and CDR2 from the germline V gene are ENHRY and SYGVKD. Trimming took 5 bases from V and 0 from J; bases not matched to a gene: 7. DNA for the CDR3: TGTGCCATCAGTCCGACTAGCGGGCCAGGCTCTGGGGCCAACGTCCTGACTTTC. Translating gives CAISPTSGPGSGANVLTF.

The CDR3 loop is CASSAGSSYEQYF. The DNA of the CDR3 is TGTGCCAGTAGTGCCGGGAGTTCCTACGAGCAGTACTTC. The chain is built from TRBV19 and TRBJ2-7, with D perhaps matching TRBD2 (6 bases). V dropped 5 bases and J dropped 1 base, with 9 bases sitting between them. The CDR3 consists of 13 residues. Looked up from germline, CDR1 is LNHDA and CDR2 is SQIVND (reference sequence).

CDR3 sequence: CASSFRDRLGKLFF. The CDR3 DNA is TGTGCCAGCAGCTTCAGGGACAGGCTGGGAAAACTGTTTTTT. The rearrangement joins TRBV7-2 to TRBJ1-4; 8 bases line up with TRBD1. CDR1 is SGHTA and CDR2 is FQGNSA in the germline V gene. This CDR3 is 14 amino acids long. Losses at the gene ends were 3 bases for V and 10 bases for J; bases not matched to a gene: 7. The variable domain in full, completed from reference TRBV7-2 and TRBJ1-4, reads GAGVSQSPSNKVTEKGKDVELRCDPISGHTALYWYRQSLGQGLEFLIYFQGNSAPDKSGLPSDRFSAERTGGSVSTLTIQRTQQEDSAVYLCASSFRDRLGKLFFGSGTQLSVL.

Here the CDR3 reads CASSSPYEQYF. Written as DNA, the CDR3 is TGTGCCAGCAGCTCCCCATACGAGCAGTACTTC. This chain uses TRBV7-9 with TRBJ2-7, with D uncertain. This CDR3 has 11 amino acids. With 4 bases removed from V and 4 bases from J, the gap between germline ends came to 5 bases. Germline V gives CDR1 SEHNR, CDR2 FQNEAQ (reference sequence).

A single count supports this clone. V gene TRBV7-6 combines with J gene TRBJ2-7; 9 bases are shared with TRBD2. With 0 bases clipped from V and 2 bases from J, the junction kept 8 bases outside the gene matches. This CDR3 is 17 amino acids long. Germline V gene sequence: CDR1 SGHVS, CDR2 FNYEAQ. Here the CDR3 DNA reads TGTGCCAGCAGCTTAGCGGCGGCTAGCGGGGAAGCCTACGAGCAGTACTTC. This sequence encodes CASSLAAASGEAYEQYF.

The chain uses TRBV5-1 and TRBJ1-1; the D is unclear. The length of the CDR3 is 14 residues. The V end lost 1 base, the J end lost 0 bases, and 7 bases lay between the germline ends. In germline, CDR1 is SGHRS, CDR2 YFSETQ. The CDR3 nucleotides read TGCGCCAGCAGCTTGACCCAGGTGAACACTGAAGCTTTCTTT. Amino acid sequence: CASSLTQVNTEAFF.